This entry is about one TCR beta chain. The antigen is not known. Via 5' RACE with UMI labels, TRB cDNA libraries were prepared. TCRdb reprocessed the 5' RACE reads, with one entry per CDR3 protein and no DNA. The sample's table shows 55,000 to 75,000 distinct CDR3 sequences. The sample belongs to a study of CXCR3-negative and CXCR3-positive naive CD8 T cells. Study results and limitations: More hydrophobic TRB CDR3s were found in CXCR3-positive naive cells than in CXCR3-negative naive cells. Diversity was high in both naive subsets and much lower in memory cells.

The CDR3 is made up of 17 amino acids. Germline CDR1 and CDR2: DFQATT and SNEGSKA (reference sequence). Source material: naive CXCR3+ CD8+ T cells from blood. Subset denoted: CD45RO-CCR7+CD27+CD95- naive CD8+ T cells expressing CXCR3 (TNR3+). V gene TRBV20-1 combines with J gene TRBJ2-1; the D call from TCRdb, TRBD2, cannot be confirmed without DNA. The clonotype comes from a human donor in good health. Some clones in this sample may be carry-over from other donors' samples. The CDR3 reads CSARPYKRLAEYNEQFF.